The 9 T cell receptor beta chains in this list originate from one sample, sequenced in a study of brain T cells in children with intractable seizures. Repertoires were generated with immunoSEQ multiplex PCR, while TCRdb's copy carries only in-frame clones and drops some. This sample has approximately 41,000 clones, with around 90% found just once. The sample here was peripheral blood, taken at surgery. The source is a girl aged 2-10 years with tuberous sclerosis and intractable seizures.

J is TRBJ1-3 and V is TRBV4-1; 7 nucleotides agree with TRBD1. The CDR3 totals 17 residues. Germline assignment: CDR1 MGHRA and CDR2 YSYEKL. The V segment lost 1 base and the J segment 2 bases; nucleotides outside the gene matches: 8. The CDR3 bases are TGCGCCAGCAGCCAAGCCGTTATTAGGGGGCCTGGAAACACCATATATTTT. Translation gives CASSQAVIRGPGNTIYF.

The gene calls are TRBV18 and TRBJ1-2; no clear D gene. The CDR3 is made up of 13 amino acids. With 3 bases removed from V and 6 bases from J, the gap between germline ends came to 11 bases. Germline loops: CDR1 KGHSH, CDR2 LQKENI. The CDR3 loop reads CASSPLNRDGYTF. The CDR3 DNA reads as TGTGCCAGCTCACCTTTGAACAGAGATGGCTACACCTTC. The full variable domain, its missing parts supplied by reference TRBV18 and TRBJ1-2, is NAGVMQNPRHLVRRRGQEARLRCSPMKGHSHVYWYRQLPEEGLKFMVYLQKENIIDESGMPKERFSAEFPKEGPSILRIQQVVRGDSAAYFCASSPLNRDGYTFGSGTRLTVV.

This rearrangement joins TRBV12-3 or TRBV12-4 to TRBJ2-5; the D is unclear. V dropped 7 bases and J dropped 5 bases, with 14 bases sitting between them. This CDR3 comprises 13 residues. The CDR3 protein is CASTPGPPETQYF. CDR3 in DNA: TGTGCCAGCACTCCGGGTCCTCCGGAGACCCAGTACTTC.

Written as DNA, the CDR3 is TGCAGCGTAGGGAACACTGAAGCTTTCTTT. The encoded protein is CSVGNTEAFF. This sequence joins TRBV29-1 and TRBJ1-1; D not certain. V shed 6 bases and J shed 1 base, with 3 bases lying between them. CDR3 size: 10 residues. Germline V gene lookup returns CDR1 SQVTM and CDR2 ANQGSEA.

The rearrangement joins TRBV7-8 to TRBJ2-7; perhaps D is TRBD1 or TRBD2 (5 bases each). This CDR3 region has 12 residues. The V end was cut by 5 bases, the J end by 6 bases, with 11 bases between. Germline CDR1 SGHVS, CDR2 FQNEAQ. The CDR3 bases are TGTGCCAGCAGCGGGGGTGGGCGCGAGCAGTACGTC. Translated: CASSGGGREQYV.

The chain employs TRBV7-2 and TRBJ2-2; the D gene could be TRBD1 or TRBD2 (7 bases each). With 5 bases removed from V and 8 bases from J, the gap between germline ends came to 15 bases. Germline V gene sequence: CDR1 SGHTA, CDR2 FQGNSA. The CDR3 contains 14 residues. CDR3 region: CASSQGGVRGELFF. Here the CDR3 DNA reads TGTGCCAGCAGCCAGGGGGGGGTTAGAGGGGAGCTGTTTTTT.

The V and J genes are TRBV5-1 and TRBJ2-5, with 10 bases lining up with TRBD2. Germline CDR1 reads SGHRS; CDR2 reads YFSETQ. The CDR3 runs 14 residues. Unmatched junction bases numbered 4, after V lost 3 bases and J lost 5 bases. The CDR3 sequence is CASSSAGGPETQYF. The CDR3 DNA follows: TGCGCCAGCAGCTCAGCGGGGGGGCCGGAGACCCAGTACTTC.

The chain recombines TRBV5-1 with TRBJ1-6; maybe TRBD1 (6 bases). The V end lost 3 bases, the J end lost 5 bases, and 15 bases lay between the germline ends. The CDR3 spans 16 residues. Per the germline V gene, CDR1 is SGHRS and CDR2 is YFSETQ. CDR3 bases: TGCGCCAGCAGCTGGGACGGGGGCCCAAATAATTCACCCCTCCACTTT. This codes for CASSWDGGPNNSPLHF.

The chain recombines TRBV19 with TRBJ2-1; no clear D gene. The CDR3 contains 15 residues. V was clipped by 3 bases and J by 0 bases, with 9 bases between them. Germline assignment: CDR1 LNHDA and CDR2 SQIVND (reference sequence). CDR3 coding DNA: TGTGCCAGTAGTATTGAAGCAGCCTCCTACAATGAGCAGTTCTTC. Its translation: CASSIEAASYNEQFF.